These T cell receptor beta chains were read from a single sample in a study of T cells after yellow fever vaccination. Each CDR3 protein is one row after TCRdb ran MiXCR on the 5' RACE reads. The table includes about 320,000 distinct CDR3 sequences, around 6.8% detected once. This sample comprised PBMCs, obtained about 49 days after the first yellow fever vaccination. These receptors were taken from a man between 18 and 29 years old who received the YFV17D yellow fever vaccine. CDR3s include the opening cysteine and the closing phenylalanine or tryptophan. The order of the fields is J gene, V gene, clone size, D gene, CDR3 DNA, CDR3 protein. D genes are given only for firm matches. Not all rows give a size; the values are once, few, many and, for expanded clones, a class.

J: TRBJ2-7; V: TRBV4-1; size: .; D: .; DNA: TGCGCCAGCAGCCAAGATCAGGGTCGCCCCTACGAGCAGTACTTC; CDR3: CASSQDQGRPYEQYF
J: TRBJ2-5; V: TRBV29-1; size: few; D: .; DNA: TGCAGCGTCGCATACAGGGATCAAGAGACCCAGTACTTC; CDR3: CSVAYRDQETQYF
J: TRBJ2-7; V: TRBV3-1; size: many; D: .; DNA: TGTGCCAGCCTAGCTTCAGGATCCTACGAGCAGTACTTC; CDR3: CASLASGSYEQYF
J: TRBJ1-1; V: TRBV10-3; size: few; D: .; DNA: TGTGCCATCTCGTCAGTTGAAAACACTGAAGCTTTCTTT; CDR3: CAISSVENTEAFF
J: TRBJ1-5; V: TRBV19; size: few; D: .; DNA: TGTGCCAGTAGCCTGACGCTGTTATCGGGGGACTCTAGCAATCAGCCCCAGCATTTT; CDR3: CASSLTLLSGDSSNQPQHF
J: TRBJ1-4; V: TRBV28; size: .; D: .; DNA: TGTGCCAGCAGTTTAACAGGTGGTAATGAAAAACTGTTTTTT; CDR3: CASSLTGGNEKLFF
J: TRBJ1-1; V: TRBV5-1; size: few; D: .; DNA: TGCGCCAGCAGCTTGGGGACGGGGACCCAGTCAGGCACTGAAGCTTTCTTT; CDR3: CASSLGTGTQSGTEAFF
J: TRBJ2-1; V: TRBV11-2; size: many; D: TRBD2; DNA: TGTGCCAGCAGCTCCGGGGTAGCGGGGTACAATGAGCAGTTCTTC; CDR3: CASSSGVAGYNEQFF
J: TRBJ2-3; V: TRBV11-2; size: .; D: .; DNA: TGTGCCAGCGAAAAGGGGACGACAGATACGCAGTATTTT; CDR3: CASEKGTTDTQYF
J: TRBJ2-2; V: TRBV13; size: few; D: .; DNA: TGTGCCAGCAGCTTATGGTCAGGAGGCACCGGGGAGCTGTTTTTT; CDR3: CASSLWSGGTGELFF
J: TRBJ1-1; V: TRBV6-2/TRBV6-3; size: few; D: TRBD1; DNA: TGTGCCAGCAGTTCCAGGGGGTTCATGAACACTGAAGCTTTCTTT; CDR3: CASSSRGFMNTEAFF
J: TRBJ1-2; V: TRBV27; size: few; D: TRBD1; DNA: TGTGCCAGCAGTTTATTGTCAGGGGGAGCTAACTATGGCTACACCTTC; CDR3: CASSLLSGGANYGYTF
J: TRBJ2-7; V: TRBV5-1; size: .; D: TRBD2; DNA: TGCGCCAGCAGCCAAACCGGACTAGCTACAGAGCAGTACTTC; CDR3: CASSQTGLATEQYF
J: TRBJ1-2; V: TRBV12-3/TRBV12-4; size: few; D: .; DNA: TGTGCCCTATGGGGGGTAGAGGATGGCTACACCTTC; CDR3: CALWGVEDGYTF
J: TRBJ1-1; V: TRBV12-3/TRBV12-4; size: few; D: .; DNA: TGTGCCAGCAGTTTAGATGGACAGATCCACCGTGAAGCTTTCTTT; CDR3: CASSLDGQIHREAFF
J: TRBJ1-5; V: TRBV12-3/TRBV12-4; size: many; D: .; DNA: TGTGCCAGCAGTCCCAGCAGGGGTAATCAGCCCCAGCATTTT; CDR3: CASSPSRGNQPQHF
J: TRBJ2-4; V: TRBV6-2/TRBV6-3; size: few; D: .; DNA: TGTGCCAGCAACCCTAGACGGAGTTTAGCCAAAAACATTCAGTACTTC; CDR3: CASNPRRSLAKNIQYF
J: TRBJ1-2; V: TRBV11-2; size: .; D: .; DNA: TGTGCCAGCAGCCCAGTCGGGGTCGCCTATGGCTACACCTTC; CDR3: CASSPVGVAYGYTF
J: TRBJ2-1; V: TRBV6-6; size: .; D: .; DNA: TGTGCCAGCCGCAGGGGCCCGGAGAATGAGCAGTTCTTC; CDR3: CASRRGPENEQFF
J: TRBJ2-7; V: TRBV19; size: .; D: .; DNA: TGTGCCAGTAGTGGCCTGGGGGCTCCCCTCGGCTACGAGCAGTACTTC; CDR3: CASSGLGAPLGYEQYF
J: TRBJ2-1; V: TRBV29-1; size: few; D: .; DNA: TGCAGCGTTGAGGCTCCGGCACTCTACAATGAGCAGTTCTTC; CDR3: CSVEAPALYNEQFF
J: TRBJ2-2; V: TRBV4-3; size: many; D: .; DNA: TGCGCCAGCAGCCTTGAAGTGGGGGCCGCCACCGGGGAGCTGTTTTTT; CDR3: CASSLEVGAATGELFF
J: TRBJ1-1; V: TRBV4-2; size: few; D: .; DNA: TGTGCCAGCAGCCAAGAGCGCCTCTTGAACACTGAAGCTTTCTTT; CDR3: CASSQERLLNTEAFF
J: TRBJ2-1; V: TRBV5-4; size: .; D: .; DNA: TGTGCCAGCAGCTTGATCGGGACTTACGACAATGAGCAGTTCTTC; CDR3: CASSLIGTYDNEQFF
J: TRBJ2-7; V: TRBV12-3/TRBV12-4; size: many; D: .; DNA: TGTGCCAGCAGTTACGGGCGGGCCCTAAGCTCCTACGAGCAGTACTTC; CDR3: CASSYGRALSSYEQYF
J: TRBJ1-1; V: TRBV29-1; size: few; D: TRBD1; DNA: TGCAGCGTGGGGGACAGGGGGCTAACTGAAGCTTTCTTT; CDR3: CSVGDRGLTEAFF
J: TRBJ2-1; V: TRBV7-9; size: .; D: TRBD1; DNA: TGTGCCAGCAGCCCAAGGGGACAGCCTCACAATGAGCAGTTCTTC; CDR3: CASSPRGQPHNEQFF
J: TRBJ2-1; V: TRBV7-6; size: .; D: TRBD2; DNA: TGTGCCAGCAGCTTAGAAGCGCGGGGGGTTCGCAATGAGCAGTTCTTC; CDR3: CASSLEARGVRNEQFF
J: TRBJ1-2; V: TRBV6-5; size: few; D: .; DNA: TGTGCCAGCAGTTACACGGGCGGCGAGGTCTCCTATGGCTACACCTTC; CDR3: CASSYTGGEVSYGYTF
J: TRBJ2-1; V: TRBV5-6; size: few; D: .; DNA: TGTGCCAGCAGCGCGTCCGGGACCGACGTGCGGGCTGAGCAGTTCTTC; CDR3: CASSASGTDVRAEQFF
J: TRBJ1-2; V: TRBV20-1; size: few; D: TRBD1; DNA: TGCAGTGCTGATACAGGGGTGGGGAATGGCTACACCTTC; CDR3: CSADTGVGNGYTF
J: TRBJ1-2; V: TRBV19; size: few; D: .; DNA: TGTGCCACCCTAAAAGACTATGGCTACACCTTC; CDR3: CATLKDYGYTF
J: TRBJ1-6; V: TRBV20-1; size: .; D: .; DNA: TGCAGTGCTAGAGATAGGAGTTTACCACCCATCGATTCACCCCTCCACTTT; CDR3: CSARDRSLPPIDSPLHF
J: TRBJ2-3; V: TRBV10-1; size: few; D: TRBD1; DNA: TGCGCCAGCAGTGGGCCAGGGGGCCGTGCAGATACGCAGTATTTT; CDR3: CASSGPGGRADTQYF
J: TRBJ2-4; V: TRBV7-8; size: .; D: .; DNA: TGTGCCAGCAGCTTAAATCGTAGGGTCGCCAAAAACATTCAGTACTTC; CDR3: CASSLNRRVAKNIQYF
J: TRBJ1-6; V: TRBV20-1; size: .; D: TRBD1; DNA: TGCAGTGGCGGACAGGAGAGTAATAATTCACCCCTCCACTTT; CDR3: CSGGQESNNSPLHF
J: TRBJ2-7; V: TRBV11-2; size: few; D: TRBD1; DNA: TGTGCCAGCAGCTCGCACACCACCGTCGGGACAGGGGCGATGTACGAGCAGTACTTC; CDR3: CASSSHTTVGTGAMYEQYF
J: TRBJ1-2; V: TRBV20-1; size: few; D: .; DNA: TGCAGTGCTCCTTTCCTTAACTATGGCTACACCTTC; CDR3: CSAPFLNYGYTF
J: TRBJ1-1; V: TRBV7-9; size: .; D: .; DNA: TGTGCCACCCGGGAGGTTCGCGACACTGAAGCTTTCTTT; CDR3: CATREVRDTEAFF
J: TRBJ1-2; V: TRBV7-2; size: .; D: .; DNA: TGTGCCAGCAGCCCGTGGGGGGCCAACTATGGCTACACCTTC; CDR3: CASSPWGANYGYTF
J: TRBJ1-1; V: TRBV7-2; size: many; D: TRBD1; DNA: TGTGCCAGCAGCTTAGCGTTCCTCAGGGGGCGCGACTCCACTGAAGCTTTCTTT; CDR3: CASSLAFLRGRDSTEAFF
J: TRBJ1-2; V: TRBV7-3; size: few; D: .; DNA: TGTGCCAGCAGCTTAAACGGGGCCCCCTATGGCTACACCTTC; CDR3: CASSLNGAPYGYTF
J: TRBJ2-2; V: TRBV5-1; size: few; D: .; DNA: TGCGCCAGCAGCTTGGCGGCGGGGAACACCGGGGAGCTGTTTTTT; CDR3: CASSLAAGNTGELFF
J: TRBJ1-1; V: TRBV5-1; size: many; D: .; DNA: TGCGCCAGCAGCTTGGACGGCGGGCGGAACACTGAAGCTTTCTTT; CDR3: CASSLDGGRNTEAFF
J: TRBJ2-5; V: TRBV6-2/TRBV6-3; size: .; D: TRBD2; DNA: TGTGCCAGCAGCAAGGGGACTAGCGGTCAAGAGACCCAGTACTTC; CDR3: CASSKGTSGQETQYF
J: TRBJ2-4; V: TRBV5-1; size: few; D: TRBD2; DNA: TGCGCCAGCAGCCAAAGCGGGGGGCTGGAAAACATTCAGTACTTC; CDR3: CASSQSGGLENIQYF
J: TRBJ2-3; V: TRBV15; size: .; D: .; DNA: TGTGCCACCAGCAGAGACCCTGATTCAGATACGCAGTATTTT; CDR3: CATSRDPDSDTQYF
J: TRBJ2-5; V: TRBV29-1; size: many; D: .; DNA: TGCAGCGGAGCCCGGCAGGGCCGGGAGACCCAGTACTTC; CDR3: CSGARQGRETQYF
J: TRBJ1-1; V: TRBV7-3; size: .; D: .; DNA: TGTGCCAGCAGCGCGACACCTATGAACACTGAAGCTTTCTTT; CDR3: CASSATPMNTEAFF
J: TRBJ2-2; V: TRBV2; size: .; D: TRBD1; DNA: TGTGCCAGCAAATTACGGGACAGCGGCTGGTGGTTTTTT; CDR3: CASKLRDSGWWFF
J: TRBJ1-3; V: TRBV7-6; size: .; D: .; DNA: TGTGCCAGCAGGGAAGTCTCTGGAAACACCATATATTTT; CDR3: CASREVSGNTIYF
J: TRBJ2-7; V: TRBV27; size: few; D: TRBD1; DNA: TGTGCCAGCAGTTGGTCACAGGGGGACGAGCAGTACTTC; CDR3: CASSWSQGDEQYF
J: TRBJ2-2; V: TRBV12-3/TRBV12-4; size: many; D: .; DNA: TGTGCCAGCAGTTTGGGTGGATCCGGGGAGCTGTTTTTT; CDR3: CASSLGGSGELFF
J: TRBJ1-6; V: TRBV5-5; size: few; D: .; DNA: TGTGCCAGCAGCTTGGAGACCGGGACGATCGGGTCGTCACCCCTCCACTTT; CDR3: CASSLETGTIGSSPLHF
J: TRBJ2-7; V: TRBV3-1; size: .; D: TRBD1; DNA: TGTGCCAGCAGCTATCAACAGGGGGAGCAGTACTTC; CDR3: CASSYQQGEQYF
J: TRBJ1-5; V: TRBV6-5; size: many; D: .; DNA: TGTGCCAGCAGTTACTTCGGACACCAACCCCTCCAGCCCCAGCATTTT; CDR3: CASSYFGHQPLQPQHF
J: TRBJ1-5; V: TRBV12-3/TRBV12-4; size: many; D: TRBD1; DNA: TGTGCCAGCAGTCCCTATGACAGGGGGCAAGGTAAGGATCAGCCCCAGCATTTT; CDR3: CASSPYDRGQGKDQPQHF
J: TRBJ1-2; V: TRBV7-8; size: .; D: .; DNA: TGTGCCAGCAGCTTTCTGGATGGACAAAACTATGGCTACACCTTC; CDR3: CASSFLDGQNYGYTF
J: TRBJ2-4; V: TRBV7-2; size: .; D: .; DNA: TGTGCCAGCAGCTTCTCCAGGGTGGGCATTCAGTACTTC; CDR3: CASSFSRVGIQYF